Listed below are T cell receptor beta chains from one sample, sequenced in a study of CD8+ T cells in alopecia areata. Generated by immunoSEQ multiplex PCR, the TCRdb table keeps only in-frame clones and is missing some. The table records 170,000 or so clones, around 60% of them present only once. The sequenced sample was CD8+ T cells sorted from blood, obtained at week 24, from a patient treated with tofacitinib. These receptors were taken from a human donor with alopecia areata. Both conserved end residues are part of each CDR3. Each record gives: J gene, D gene, clone size, V gene, CDR3 DNA, CDR3 protein. The D gene is left open where the match is weak. Rows may omit the clone size; those that give it use once, few, many or a size class.

>TRBJ1-2|-|-|TRBV9
TGTGCCAGCAGCGTGACGACAGAAGAGGTGGACTATGGCTACACCTTC
CASSVTTEEVDYGYTF
>TRBJ2-2|-|-|TRBV11-3
TGTGCCAGCAGCTTAGCACGGCAGGCGAACACCGGGGAGCTGTTTTTT
CASSLARQANTGELFF
>TRBJ2-1|-|medium-sized|TRBV11-2
TGTGCCAGCAGCCCTCGAGGGGGGGGCAAGTGGGAGCAGTTCTTC
CASSPRGGGKWEQFF
>TRBJ1-5|-|-|TRBV19
TGTGCCAGTAGTATAGGCGGGGAAGCCCAGCATTTT
CASSIGGEAQHF
>TRBJ2-1|-|-|TRBV2
TGTGCCAGCAGTGTATGGGGGGATTACAATGAGCAGTTCTTC
CASSVWGDYNEQFF
>TRBJ1-2|-|-|TRBV11-1
TGTGCCAGCAGCTCTCACGGGACTCCCAACTATGGCTACACCTTC
CASSSHGTPNYGYTF
>TRBJ1-5|TRBD1|few|TRBV29-1
TGCAGCGTCGGACAGGGGTCGTCAGGTCAGCCCCAGCATTTT
CSVGQGSSGQPQHF
>TRBJ2-4|TRBD1|few|TRBV18
TGTGCCAGCTCACCGCCGACAGGGATGAACATTCAGTACTTC
CASSPPTGMNIQYF
>TRBJ1-2|-|few|TRBV15
TGTGCCACCAGCAGAGATAGACGGGGTCCGTATGGCTACACCTTC
CATSRDRRGPYGYTF
>TRBJ2-7|TRBD2|few|TRBV7-8
TGTGCCAGCACCCGGCGGGGGGCTGTTCGCGAGCAGTACTTC
CASTRRGAVREQYF